These 24 T cell receptor beta chains share one sample of origin, sequenced in a study of cytomegalovirus exposure and HLA in healthy donors. The PCR employed 60 Vbeta primers together with 13 Jbeta primers. Data came from immunoSEQ multiplex PCR; TCRdb stores just in-frame clones and leaves some out. This sample carries fewer than 200,000 clones, about 80% of them seen once, and the ten largest clones take roughly an eighth. Sequencing was performed on PBMCs. The receptors stem from a woman aged 25 to 39 in good health and CMV-seropositive.

The chain joins TRBV5-1 to TRBJ1-1; unclear D gene. In germline, CDR1 is SGHRS, CDR2 YFSETQ. V was shortened by 2 bases and J by 3 bases, with 8 bases between the two germline ends. The CDR3 extends over 13 amino acids. The CDR3 DNA is TGCGCCAGCAGCTTCGGGGTAGACACTGAAGCTTTCTTT. Protein product: CASSFGVDTEAFF.

The chain has TRBV6-1 and TRBJ1-5; 9 bases match TRBD1. CDR1 MNHNS and CDR2 SASEGT come from the germline V gene. The CDR3 has 16 residues. Losses at the gene ends were 4 bases for V and 4 bases for J; bases not matched to a gene: 8. The CDR3 loop reads CASSARQGVSNQPQHF. As DNA, the CDR3 is TGTGCCAGCAGTGCCAGACAGGGGGTTTCTAATCAGCCCCAGCATTTT.

This clone was seen a handful of times. The chain is built from TRBV7-9 and TRBJ2-3; the D is unclear. Germline lookup yields CDR1 SEHNR and CDR2 FQNEAQ (reference sequence). The CDR3 length is 12 residues. V lost 3 bases, J lost 2 bases, and 3 bases lay in between. The CDR3 spells CASSFITDTQYF. CDR3 nucleotide sequence: TGTGCCAGCAGCTTCATCACAGATACGCAGTATTTT.

This clone was picked up one time. This sequence joins TRBV5-1 and TRBJ2-7, with D perhaps TRBD1 (6 bases). Trimming pared 4 bases from V and 3 bases from J, leaving 8 bases between. The CDR3 is 12 residues long. In germline, CDR1 is SGHRS, CDR2 YFSETQ. The CDR3 loop is CASSRDNYEQYF. Written as DNA, the CDR3 is TGCGCCAGCAGCCGGGACAACTACGAGCAGTACTTC.

The genes are TRBV21-1 and TRBJ1-5; the table calls TRBD1, which could not be checked here. TRBV21-1 is labeled a pseudogene. The CDR3 has 22 residues. This CDR3 is CASSKFPLQTRLFVGSNQPQHF. The CDR3, as DNA: TGTGCCAGCAGCAAATTCCCCTTACAGACAAGGTTATTTGTTGGAAGCAATCAGCCCCAGCATTTT.

The chain couples TRBV19 to TRBJ1-1, with 7 nucleotides matching TRBD1. The V and J ends lost 7 bases and 1 base, in that order; junction bases with no gene match: 9. This CDR3 is built from 15 residues. Germline values: CDR1 LNHDA, CDR2 SQIVND (reference sequence). DNA for the CDR3: TGTGCCAGTACCCTCCGCCGGACAGGGAACACTGAAGCTTTCTTT. Protein product: CASTLRRTGNTEAFF.

The chain has TRBV7-9 and TRBJ2-1; 8 bases fit TRBD1. Germline CDR1 reads SEHNR; CDR2 reads FQNEAQ (reference sequence). CDR3 length: 14 residues. Losses at the gene ends were 2 bases for V and 6 bases for J; bases not matched to a gene: 3. CDR3 region: CASSLQGAPNEQFF. CDR3 nucleotides: TGTGCCAGCAGCTTACAGGGGGCGCCCAATGAGCAGTTCTTC.

The rearrangement links TRBV7-9 to TRBJ1-4; the match to TRBD1 covers 7 bases. The CDR3 extends over 15 amino acids. The V segment lost 3 bases and the J segment 5 bases; nucleotides outside the gene matches: 6. The germline V gene encodes CDR1 SEHNR and CDR2 FQNEAQ (reference sequence). As DNA, the CDR3 is TGTGCCAGCAGCTTCCCGACAGGGAAAAATGAAAAACTGTTTTTT. Translation: CASSFPTGKNEKLFF.

The table lists this clone with a count of one. Other DNA sequences in the same sample also yield this CDR3. V usage is TRBV19 and J usage is TRBJ1-5; 12 nucleotides match TRBD1. The CDR3 extends over 12 amino acids. V was pared by 10 bases and J by 7 bases, with 2 bases of the junction left unmatched. Germline CDR1 LNHDA, CDR2 SQIVND (reference sequence). In DNA, the CDR3 is TGTGCCATCGGGACAGGGGGCCAGCCCCAGCATTTT. Amino acid sequence: CAIGTGGQPQHF.

The chain joins TRBV27 to TRBJ1-5; D possibly corresponds to TRBD1 (5 bases). Trimming left V 1 base short and J 4 bases short, with 11 bases between. CDR3 length equals 15 residues. Germline V gives CDR1 MNHEY, CDR2 SMNVEV (reference sequence). CDR3 in DNA: TGTGCCAGCAGTTTATTATCGGCAGGGAATCAGCCCCAGCATTTT. Amino acid sequence: CASSLLSAGNQPQHF.

The chain links TRBV11-3 to TRBJ2-7; 7 bases are shared with TRBD1. Germline-derived CDR1 and CDR2 are SGHNT and YENEEA. The CDR3 spans 15 residues. V was clipped by 5 bases and J by 3 bases; unmatched bases: 10. The CDR3 sequence: CASSLIGTVHYEQYF. The CDR3 nucleotides are TGTGCCAGCAGCCTCATCGGGACAGTCCACTACGAGCAGTACTTC.

The rearrangement uses TRBV30 and TRBJ1-1, with D possibly TRBD1 on 5 matching bases. The CDR3 sequence is 16 residues long. V shed 1 base and J shed 0 bases, with 15 bases lying between them. CDR1 and CDR2 from the germline V gene are GTSNPN and SVGIG (reference sequence). The CDR3 nucleotides are TGTGCCTGGAGTGCTAGGGTACAGGTTCTGAACACTGAAGCTTTCTTT. Translated, it gives CAWSARVQVLNTEAFF.

The chain combines TRBV4-1 with TRBJ2-3, with 10 bases matching TRBD2. Germline CDR1 MGHRA, CDR2 YSYEKL. Losses at the gene ends were 4 bases for V and 2 bases for J; bases not matched to a gene: 6. The CDR3 sequence is 16 residues long. CDR3 residues: CASSLAGLADTDTQYF. In DNA form, the CDR3 reads TGCGCCAGCAGCCTCGCTGGACTAGCGGACACAGATACGCAGTATTTT.

The CDR3 reads CASSLFGGGTNSPLHF. The CDR3 DNA sequence: TGTGCCAGCAGCTTATTTGGCGGCGGGACTAATTCACCCCTCCACTTT. The genes are TRBV5-5 and TRBJ1-6; tentative D call: TRBD1 (5 bases). This CDR3 region has 16 residues. V lost 2 bases to trimming and J lost 6 bases, with 15 bases between them. CDR1 and CDR2 (germline): SGHKS, YYEKEE (reference sequence).

The chain recombines TRBV14 with TRBJ1-1; no definite D call. V was trimmed by 5 bases and J by 8 bases, leaving 15 bases between them. In germline, CDR1 is SGHDN, CDR2 FVKESK. There are 13 residues in the CDR3. The CDR3 reads CASSADLGTEAFF. The CDR3 DNA follows: TGTGCCAGCAGCGCAGACCTAGGCACCGAAGCTTTCTTT.

The rearrangement joins TRBV6-6 to TRBJ1-1; 7 bases line up with TRBD1. The CDR3 consists of 14 residues. Germline V lookup: CDR1 MNHNY, CDR2 SVGAGI (reference sequence). The trim removed 5 bases at V and 4 bases at J, leaving 7 bases unmatched. The CDR3 DNA reads as TGTGCCAGCAGTAAACGACAGGGAGGCACTGAAGCTTTCTTT. This gives the protein CASSKRQGGTEAFF.

This clone was detected only a few times. The chain employs TRBV7-6 and TRBJ1-1; unclear D gene. CDR1 and CDR2 from the germline V gene are SGHVS and FNYEAQ. This CDR3 contains 13 residues. The V end was cut by 2 bases, the J end by 1 base, with 5 bases between. The CDR3 DNA sequence: TGTGCCAGCAGCTTACCCGGGAACACTGAAGCTTTCTTT. Encoded protein: CASSLPGNTEAFF.

V usage is TRBV7-9 and J usage is TRBJ2-5; tentatively, D is TRBD2 (7 bases). CDR3 length: 13 amino acids. From germline, CDR1 is SEHNR and CDR2 FQNEAQ (reference sequence). Trimming removed 4 bases from V and 4 bases from J, with 10 bases in between. CDR3 sequence: CASSWEGVETQYF. The DNA of the CDR3 is TGTGCCAGCAGCTGGGAGGGGGTAGAGACCCAGTACTTC.

V is TRBV19 and J is TRBJ2-7, with 10 bases aligning to TRBD1. Germline lookup yields CDR1 LNHDA and CDR2 SQIVND (reference sequence). J lost 5 bases, V lost 6 bases, and 10 bases had no gene match. CDR3 length equals 15 residues. DNA of the CDR3: TGTGCCAGTAGACACGCGACAGGGGGCCTCGACGAGCAGTACTTC. It translates to CASRHATGGLDEQYF. The full variable domain, rest sourced from reference TRBV19 and TRBJ2-7, is DGGITQSPKYLFRKEGQNVTLSCEQNLNHDAMYWYRQDPGQGLRLIYYSQIVNDFQKGDIAEGYSVSREKKESFPLTVTSAQKNPTAFYLCASRHATGGLDEQYFGPGTRLTVT.

The chain links TRBV9 to TRBJ2-7; maybe TRBD1 (5 bases). Per germline, CDR1 SGDLS and CDR2 YYNGEE. The length of the CDR3 is 15 residues. Trimming removed 3 bases from V and 1 base from J, with 14 bases in between. CDR3 in DNA: TGTGCCAGCAGCGAGGGGCAGGCCCCTTCCTACGAGCAGTACTTC. Amino acids: CASSEGQAPSYEQYF.

CDR3: CASSSLRYEQYF. The CDR3 coding sequence is TGTGCCAGCAGCTCACTTCGCTACGAGCAGTACTTC. The rearrangement links TRBV6-5 to TRBJ2-7; D not resolved. The CDR3 totals 12 residues. Looked up from germline, CDR1 is MNHEY and CDR2 is SVGAGI. Trimming shortened V by 6 bases and J by 3 bases, and 9 bases separated the two germline ends.

V gene TRBV5-1 combines with J gene TRBJ2-2, with D maybe TRBD1 (6 bases). CDR1 and CDR2 (germline): SGHRS, YFSETQ. Trimming stripped 0 bases from V and 1 base from J, with 13 bases between. CDR3 length: 17 amino acids. The CDR3 sequence: CASSLAHRAMNTGELFF. CDR3 bases: TGCGCCAGCAGCTTGGCCCACAGGGCGATGAACACCGGGGAGCTGTTTTTT.

The chain recombines TRBV5-6 with TRBJ2-7; 7 bases align to TRBD1. Trimming at V came to 4 bases and at J to 2 bases, leaving 6 bases not matched to a gene. The CDR3 length is 14 residues. Germline assignment: CDR1 SGHDT and CDR2 YYEEEE. In nucleotides, the CDR3 is TGTGCCAGCAGCCCAGACAGGGAGACCTACGAGCAGTACTTC. Translated, it gives CASSPDRETYEQYF. Combining the CDR3 with reference TRBV5-6 and TRBJ2-7 gives the whole variable domain DAGVTQSPTHLIKTRGQQVTLRCSPKSGHDTVSWYQQALGQGPQFIFQYYEEEERQRGNFPDRFSGHQFPNYSSELNVNALLLGDSALYLCASSPDRETYEQYFGPGTRLTVT.

The chain is built from TRBV28 and TRBJ1-5, with 8 bases fitting TRBD1. Looked up from germline, CDR1 is MDHEN and CDR2 is SYDVKM. Trimming took 5 bases from V and 5 from J; bases not matched to a gene: 8. There are 15 residues in the CDR3. CDR3 sequence: CASSGDTGGHQPQHF. CDR3 in DNA: TGTGCCAGCAGTGGCGACACAGGGGGACATCAGCCCCAGCATTTT.